This TCR beta chain was recovered during a study of shared clonotypes between healthy human individuals. There were no recent acute infections or vaccinations among the donors, who were healthy HIV-negative adults. Researchers drew on tens of millions of PBMCs for genomic DNA from unsorted samples. Sequenced by immunoSEQ multiplex PCR; TCRdb stores in-frame clones only, minus some. The sample includes hundreds of thousands of clones, 70% to 80% of them seen just once. The sequence derives from a woman between 40 and 50 years old in good health. Some clones in this sample may be carry-over from other donors' samples. Sequenced: PBMCs.

CDR3 in DNA: TGTGCCTGGAGTTCCCGGTCGGGGGAGCAGTACTTC. It codes for CAWSSRSGEQYF. This chain connects TRBV30 to TRBJ2-7; maybe TRBD2 (5 bases). V was clipped by 2 bases and J by 7 bases, with 12 bases between them. The CDR3 has 12 amino acids. In germline, CDR1 is GTSNPN, CDR2 SVGIG (reference sequence).